Below, 14 T cell receptor beta chains from the same sample are listed, as sequenced in a study of T cell repertoires in cytomegalovirus infection. TCRdb re-derived calls from the reads in MiXCR, one entry per CDR3 protein. This table has about 900,000 distinct CDR3 sequences, about a third appearing once. For these TCRs, the target antigens are not known. Here the sequenced sample was cultured CD8+ T cells from PBMCs, taken from culture after CMV antigen stimulation. These receptors were taken from a human donor in good health (CMV status not recorded). Some clones in this sample may be carry-over from other donors' samples.

This clonotype appeared a few times. This chain links TRBV19 with TRBJ1-3; a possible D gene is TRBD1 (5 bases). V lost 7 bases and J lost 0, with 13 bases in between. The CDR3 has 15 residues. Looked up from germline, CDR1 is LNHDA and CDR2 is SQIVND (reference sequence). The CDR3 DNA follows: TGTGCCAGTATAAGTTTACAGGACTCTGGAAACACCATATATTTT. It yields the protein CASISLQDSGNTIYF.

This clonotype has a single count. The genes are TRBV11-2 and TRBJ2-7; D unresolved. Trimming took 5 bases from V and 4 from J, leaving 6 bases between them. The V gene's germline CDR1 is SGHAT and CDR2 FQNNGV. The CDR3 covers 11 residues. The CDR3 DNA follows: TGTGCCAGCAGCCAGCTTTACGAGCAGTACTTC. It is translated as CASSQLYEQYF.

The CDR3 loop is CAFLGGRSYEQYV. DNA of the CDR3: TGTGCCTTTCTTGGAGGGCGATCCTACGAGCAGTACGTC. The chain has TRBV2 and TRBJ2-7; D perhaps matches TRBD2 (6 bases). Per germline, CDR1 SNHLY and CDR2 FYNNEI. The CDR3 has 13 residues. V was trimmed by 11 bases and J by 1 base, leaving 15 bases between them.

The chain employs TRBV4-1 and TRBJ1-1; TRBD1 aligns across 8 bases. V shed 4 bases and J 7 bases; nucleotides not matched to a gene: 14. Germline lookup yields CDR1 MGHRA and CDR2 YSYEKL. The CDR3 spans 16 residues. The CDR3 region has the DNA TGCGCCAGCAGCCCAGACAAGGACAGGGATCATGGTGAAGCTTTCTTT. It specifies CASSPDKDRDHGEAFF.

The chain employs TRBV7-9 and TRBJ2-7; 8 bases are a match to TRBD1. V lost 5 bases and J lost 4; bases outside the gene matches: 4. This CDR3 has 13 amino acids. Germline loops: CDR1 SEHNR, CDR2 FQNEAQ (reference sequence). In nucleotides, the CDR3 is TGTGCCAGCAGCCGACAGGGGTGGTACGAGCAGTACTTC. It yields the protein CASSRQGWYEQYF.

The rearrangement uses TRBV20-1 and TRBJ1-2; possibly TRBD1 for D (6 bases). This CDR3 has 16 residues. Germline V gene data show CDR1 as DFQATT and CDR2 as SNEGSKA (reference sequence). V lost 6 bases and J lost 4, with 24 bases in between. CDR3 residues: CSAHPRGFPTRYGYTF. CDR3 DNA: TGCAGTGCCCACCCTAGGGGGTTTCCCACCCGCTATGGCTACACCTTC.

This clonotype came up a few times. The chain joins TRBV6-1 to TRBJ1-1; D possibly corresponds to TRBD1 (5 bases). V shed 5 bases and J shed 4 bases, with 20 bases lying between them. Germline-derived CDR1 and CDR2 are MNHNS and SASEGT. The CDR3 runs 16 residues. CDR3 bases: TGTGCCAGCAGTCTCGGGTTCGGGGACCGTCGCACTGAAGCTTTCTTT. This sequence encodes CASSLGFGDRRTEAFF.

The sample holds one count of this clonotype. The chain is built from TRBV27 and TRBJ2-7; D may be TRBD1 or TRBD2 (6 bases each). The CDR3 contains 15 residues. The V and J ends lost 6 bases and 4 bases respectively, with 19 bases between them. Germline lookup yields CDR1 MNHEY and CDR2 SMNVEV (reference sequence). The CDR3 spells CASSQTGGHLYEQYF. The CDR3, as DNA: TGTGCCAGCAGCCAGACAGGAGGGCACTTGTACGAGCAGTACTTC.

This clonotype came up a few times. The rearrangement joins TRBV7-9 to TRBJ2-3, with TRBD1 as a possible D gene (6 bases). The germline gives CDR1 SEHNR, CDR2 FQNEAQ (reference sequence). The length of the CDR3 is 16 residues. V was cut by 5 bases and J by 2 bases, with 17 bases left in between. CDR3 DNA sequence: TGTGCCAGCAGCAACGCCGGACAGAACCCCACAGATACGCAGTATTTT. Amino acids: CASSNAGQNPTDTQYF.

The chain links TRBV7-8 to TRBJ2-2; TRBD1 is a possible D gene (5 bases). V gave up 0 bases and J gave up 5 bases, with 13 bases separating them. The CDR3 covers 16 residues. The germline V gene has CDR1 SGHVS and CDR2 FQNEAQ. CDR3 nucleotide sequence: TGTGCCAGCAGCTTAGCTAAAGGGGCGCATACCGGGGAGCTGTTTTTT. Translated, it gives CASSLAKGAHTGELFF. Full variable domain (remainder filled in from reference TRBV7-8 and TRBJ2-2): GAGVSQSPRYKVAKRGQDVALRCDPISGHVSLFWYQQALGQGPEFLTYFQNEAQLDKSGLPSDRFFAERPEGSVSTLKIQRTQQEDSAVYLCASSLAKGAHTGELFFGEGSRLTVL.

The chain has TRBV27 and TRBJ1-6; possible D gene TRBD1, 5 bases. CDR3 size: 16 residues. Germline V CDR1 and CDR2: MNHEY, SMNVEV (reference sequence). V was clipped by 6 bases and J by 4 bases, with 16 bases between them. The CDR3 DNA is TGTGCCAGCAGACCTGATGCAGGGTCGTATAATTCACCCCTCCACTTT. Its translation: CASRPDAGSYNSPLHF.

This clonotype showed up just a few times. The J gene is TRBJ2-1, the V gene TRBV19; a possible D gene is TRBD1 (6 bases). The CDR3 loop spans 14 amino acids. CDR1 and CDR2 (germline): LNHDA, SQIVND (reference sequence). Trimming stripped 6 bases from V and 7 bases from J, with 16 bases between. The CDR3 here is CASRGGSGRNEQFF. CDR3 nucleotides: TGTGCCAGTAGAGGGGGTTCGGGGCGGAATGAGCAGTTCTTC.

This chain joins TRBV6-1 and TRBJ2-3; D is unclear. The V gene lost 7 bases and the J gene lost 6 bases, with 11 bases spanning the gap. Per the germline V gene, CDR1 is MNHNS and CDR2 is SASEGT. The CDR3 extends over 12 amino acids. The DNA for the CDR3 is TGTGCCAGCAATAGGGTAGGGGATACGCAGTATTTT. It translates to CASNRVGDTQYF.

This chain's CDR3 is CASSFLIQGLSYEQYF. The CDR3 region has the DNA TGCGCCAGCAGCTTTTTGATACAGGGTCTTTCCTACGAGCAGTACTTC. The rearrangement links TRBV5-1 to TRBJ2-7; the D gene is possibly TRBD1 (6 bases). This CDR3 contains 16 residues. The V gene lost 2 bases and the J gene lost 1 base, with 16 bases spanning the gap. Per germline, CDR1 SGHRS and CDR2 YFSETQ.